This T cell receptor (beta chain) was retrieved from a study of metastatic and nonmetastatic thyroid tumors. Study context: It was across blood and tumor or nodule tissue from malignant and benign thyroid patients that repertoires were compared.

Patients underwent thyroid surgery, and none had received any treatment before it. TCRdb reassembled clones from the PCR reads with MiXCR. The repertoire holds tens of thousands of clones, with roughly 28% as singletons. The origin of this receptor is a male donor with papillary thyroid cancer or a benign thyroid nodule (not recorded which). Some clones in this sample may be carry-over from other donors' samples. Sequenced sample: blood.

The CDR3 loop is CSAMSDRDGQPQHF. The CDR3 DNA reads TGCAGTGCTATGTCGGACAGGGACGGTCAGCCCCAGCATTTT. The chain has TRBV20-1 and TRBJ1-5, with TRBD1 identical over 8 bases. Losses at the gene ends were 4 bases for V and 6 bases for J; bases not matched to a gene: 8. The V gene's germline CDR1 is DFQATT and CDR2 SNEGSKA (reference sequence). CDR3 length: 14 residues.